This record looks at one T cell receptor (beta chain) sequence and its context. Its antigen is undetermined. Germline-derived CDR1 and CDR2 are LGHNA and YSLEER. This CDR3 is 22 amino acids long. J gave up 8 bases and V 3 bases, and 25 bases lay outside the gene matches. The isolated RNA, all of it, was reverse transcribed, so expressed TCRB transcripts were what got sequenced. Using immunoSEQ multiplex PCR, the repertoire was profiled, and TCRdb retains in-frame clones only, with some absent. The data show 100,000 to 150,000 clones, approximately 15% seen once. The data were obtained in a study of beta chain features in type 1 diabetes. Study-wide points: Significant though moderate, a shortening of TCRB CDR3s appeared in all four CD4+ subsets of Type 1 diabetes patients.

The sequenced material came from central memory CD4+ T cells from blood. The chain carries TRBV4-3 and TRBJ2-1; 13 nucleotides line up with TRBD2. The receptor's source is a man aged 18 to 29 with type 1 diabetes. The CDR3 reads CASSHDTPLRLAGGGSGHEQFF. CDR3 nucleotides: TGCGCCAGCAGCCACGATACCCCTTTGAGACTAGCGGGGGGTGGAAGTGGGCATGAGCAGTTCTTC.